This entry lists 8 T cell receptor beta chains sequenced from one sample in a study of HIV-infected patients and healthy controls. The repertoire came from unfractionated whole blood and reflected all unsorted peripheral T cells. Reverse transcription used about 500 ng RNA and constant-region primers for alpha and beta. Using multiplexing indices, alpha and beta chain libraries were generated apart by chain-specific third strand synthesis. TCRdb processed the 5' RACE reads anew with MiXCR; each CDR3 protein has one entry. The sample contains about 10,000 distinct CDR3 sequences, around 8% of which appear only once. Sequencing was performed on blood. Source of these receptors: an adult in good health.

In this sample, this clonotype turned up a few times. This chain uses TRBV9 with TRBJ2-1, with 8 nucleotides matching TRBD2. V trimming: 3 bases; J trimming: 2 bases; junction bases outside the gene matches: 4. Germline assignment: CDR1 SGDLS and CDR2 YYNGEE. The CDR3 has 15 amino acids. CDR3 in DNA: TGTGCCAGCAGCGCGCGGGGGGACCCCTACAATGAGCAGTTCTTC. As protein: CASSARGDPYNEQFF.

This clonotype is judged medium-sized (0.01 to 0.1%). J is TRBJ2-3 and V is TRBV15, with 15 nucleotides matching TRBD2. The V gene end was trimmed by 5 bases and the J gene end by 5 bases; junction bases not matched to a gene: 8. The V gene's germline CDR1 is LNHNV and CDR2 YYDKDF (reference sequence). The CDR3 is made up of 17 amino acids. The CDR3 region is CATSRPGLAGGRDTQYF. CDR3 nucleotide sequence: TGTGCCACCAGCCGTCCGGGACTAGCGGGAGGTCGAGATACGCAGTATTTT.

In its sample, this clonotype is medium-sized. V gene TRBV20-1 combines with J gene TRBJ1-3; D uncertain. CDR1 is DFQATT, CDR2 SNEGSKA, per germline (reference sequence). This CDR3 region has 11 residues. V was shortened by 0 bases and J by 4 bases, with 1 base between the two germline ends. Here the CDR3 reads CSARDGNTIYF. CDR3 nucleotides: TGCAGTGCTAGAGACGGAAACACCATATATTTT.

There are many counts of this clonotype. The CDR3 spells CAWILGAGGGADTQYF. The CDR3 DNA reads as TGTGCCTGGATTCTCGGCGCGGGAGGGGGCGCAGATACGCAGTATTTT. The chain recombines TRBV30 with TRBJ2-3; 9 bases line up with TRBD2. There are 16 residues in the CDR3. The V gene end was trimmed by 4 bases and the J gene end by 4 bases; junction bases not matched to a gene: 12. Germline V gives CDR1 GTSNPN, CDR2 SVGIG (reference sequence).

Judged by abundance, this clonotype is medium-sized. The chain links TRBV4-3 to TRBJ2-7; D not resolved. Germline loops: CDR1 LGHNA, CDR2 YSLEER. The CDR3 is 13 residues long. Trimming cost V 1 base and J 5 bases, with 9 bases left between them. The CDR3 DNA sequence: TGCGCCAGCAGCCAAGTAACCCGGGACGAGCAGTACTTC. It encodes CASSQVTRDEQYF.

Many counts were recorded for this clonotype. CDR3 amino acids: CASSYGPSLGRTTDTQYF. CDR3 DNA sequence: TGTGCCAGCAGTTACGGCCCCTCCTTAGGCCGTACCACAGATACGCAGTATTTT. The V gene is TRBV6-2 or TRBV6-3, the J gene TRBJ2-3, with no clear D. Germline-derived CDR1 and CDR2 are MNHEY and SVGEGT. The CDR3 length is 18 residues. Deletions cut 2 bases from V and 2 bases from J, with 20 bases between.

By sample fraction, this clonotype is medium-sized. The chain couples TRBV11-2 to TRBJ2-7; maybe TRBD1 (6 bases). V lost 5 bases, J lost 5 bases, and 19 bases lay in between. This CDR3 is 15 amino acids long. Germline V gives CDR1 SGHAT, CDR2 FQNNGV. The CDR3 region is CASSPTGTPLDEQYF. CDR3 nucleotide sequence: TGTGCCAGCAGCCCGACCGGGACACCCCTCGACGAGCAGTACTTC.

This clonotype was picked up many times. The CDR3 region is CAISLRTDGYGYTF. CDR3 in DNA: TGTGCCATCAGCCTAAGGACGGACGGCTATGGCTACACCTTC. The chain carries TRBV10-3 and TRBJ1-2, with D uncertain. Germline CDR1 and CDR2: ENHRY and SYGVKD. V lost 6 bases, J lost 4 bases, and 15 bases lay in between. This CDR3 contains 14 residues.